This T cell receptor beta chain was found in a study of cytomegalovirus exposure and HLA in healthy donors. Findings and caveats of the study: Among TCR beta chains of equal frequency, HLA-associated ones were more clonally expanded in a later analysis.

This clone was counted a single time. The antigen is unknown. PCR amplification relied on 60 Vbeta primers (plus 13 Jbeta primers). TCRdb keeps only in-frame clones here, not all; method: immunoSEQ multiplex PCR. This sample has over 90,000 clones, with 65% to 85% found just once. The sample consisted of PBMCs. The receptor was isolated from a man between 45 and 60 years old in good health and CMV-seropositive.

The DNA for the CDR3 is TGTGCCAGCAGTTGGCCGGGCACCGGGGAGCTGTTTTTT. It specifies CASSWPGTGELFF. This sequence joins TRBV28 and TRBJ2-2; D is unclear. Trimming took off 4 bases at V and 4 bases at J, with 7 bases between the two ends. There are 13 residues in the CDR3. Per germline, CDR1 MDHEN and CDR2 SYDVKM.